The T cell receptor (beta chain) under discussion was sequenced for a study of blood T cell repertoires in COVID-19. As for the study in general: The United States, Italy and Spain provided the acute and convalescent COVID-19 samples. The analysed material was cDNA or gDNA that came from T cells, B-cell-depleted T cells, or PBMCs.

Original methodology: By means of reference gene primer amplification, nucleated cell counts were estimated. TCRdb's copy holds only in-frame clones and misses some; the assay was immunoSEQ multiplex PCR. V and J calls and clone size follow that table, whereas D and trimming were derived from the DNA. The data hold 120,000 to 150,000 clones, with approximately 80% observed a single time. This sequence originates from a woman between 40 and 50 years old with active or convalescent COVID-19. The source material was peripheral blood.

In nucleotides, the CDR3 is TGTGCCACCAGCCAACCGCGGGGCATGGACTACAATGAGCAGTTCTTC. It specifies CATSQPRGMDYNEQFF. The chain uses TRBV24-1 and TRBJ2-1; D is possibly TRBD2 (6 bases). Germline CDR1 is KGHDR and CDR2 is SFDVKD. The ends were cut back, 7 bases at V and 3 bases at J, with 18 bases in the middle. The CDR3 extends over 16 amino acids.